The clone carrying this T cell receptor beta chain was detected only a few times. With a J-beta primer mix and a sample-barcoded 5' primer, a second PCR ran about 7 to 12 cycles. TCRdb reprocessed the 5' RACE reads via MiXCR and lists one record per CDR3 protein. The sample contains hundreds of thousands of distinct CDR3 sequences, approximately 44% of which appear only once. Germline V gives CDR1 LGHNT, CDR2 FRNRAP. V shed 6 bases and J shed 3 bases, with 12 bases lying between them. This CDR3 is built from 13 residues. This record comes from a study of blood T cells in healthy people across ages. The clonotype was recovered from a man aged 55 to 70 in good health. Sequenced sample: blood. The chain has TRBV12-5 and TRBJ2-7; perhaps TRBD1 as D (5 bases). The CDR3 reads CASGPDSLYEQYF. CDR3 nucleotide sequence: TGTGCTAGTGGCCCAGACAGCCTCTACGAGCAGTACTTC.